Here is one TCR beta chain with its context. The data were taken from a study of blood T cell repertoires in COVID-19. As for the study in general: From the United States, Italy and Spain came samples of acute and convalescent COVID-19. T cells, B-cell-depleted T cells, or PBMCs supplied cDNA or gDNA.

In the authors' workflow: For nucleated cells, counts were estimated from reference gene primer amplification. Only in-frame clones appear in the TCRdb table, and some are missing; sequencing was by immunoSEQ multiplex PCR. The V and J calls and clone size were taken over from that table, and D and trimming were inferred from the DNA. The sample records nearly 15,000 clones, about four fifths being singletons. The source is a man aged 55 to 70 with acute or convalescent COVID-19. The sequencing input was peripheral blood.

The CDR3 loop reads CASSIGGEVQPQHF. The CDR3 DNA follows: TGTGCCAGTAGTATTGGGGGGGAGGTCCAGCCCCAGCATTTT. V is TRBV19 and J is TRBJ1-5; a weak D match, TRBD1 (5 bases). CDR1 and CDR2 (germline): LNHDA, SQIVND (reference sequence). Trimming removed 3 bases from V and 7 bases from J, with 13 bases in between. The CDR3 runs 14 residues.